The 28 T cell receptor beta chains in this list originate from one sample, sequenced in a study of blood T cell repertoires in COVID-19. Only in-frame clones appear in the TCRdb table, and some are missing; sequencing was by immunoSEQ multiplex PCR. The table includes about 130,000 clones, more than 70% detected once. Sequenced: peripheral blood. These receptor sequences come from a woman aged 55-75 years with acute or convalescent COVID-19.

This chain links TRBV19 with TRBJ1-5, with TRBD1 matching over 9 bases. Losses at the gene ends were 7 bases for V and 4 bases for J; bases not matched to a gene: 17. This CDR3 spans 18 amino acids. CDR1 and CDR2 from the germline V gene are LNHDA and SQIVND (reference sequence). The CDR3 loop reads CASTLLAFGDRGNQPQHF. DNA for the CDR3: TGTGCCAGTACCCTACTAGCTTTTGGCGACAGGGGGAATCAGCCCCAGCATTTT.

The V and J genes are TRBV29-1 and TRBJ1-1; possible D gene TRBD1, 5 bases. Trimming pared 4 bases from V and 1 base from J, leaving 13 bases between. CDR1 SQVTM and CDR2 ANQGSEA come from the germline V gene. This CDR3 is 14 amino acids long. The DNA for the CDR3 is TGCAGCGTTGTCCTATCGACAGCGAACACTGAAGCTTTCTTT. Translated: CSVVLSTANTEAFF.

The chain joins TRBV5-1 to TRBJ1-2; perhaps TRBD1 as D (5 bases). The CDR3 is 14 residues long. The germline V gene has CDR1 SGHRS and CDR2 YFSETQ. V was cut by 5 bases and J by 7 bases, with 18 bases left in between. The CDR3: CASRTGEQESGYTF. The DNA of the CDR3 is TGCGCCAGCAGGACGGGGGAGCAAGAAAGTGGCTACACCTTC.

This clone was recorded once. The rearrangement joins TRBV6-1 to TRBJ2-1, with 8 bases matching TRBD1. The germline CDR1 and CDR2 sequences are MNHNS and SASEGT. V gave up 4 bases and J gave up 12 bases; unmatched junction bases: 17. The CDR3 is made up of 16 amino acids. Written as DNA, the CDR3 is TGTGCCAGCAGTGGACCCGGGACAGGTTGGAATAGCGGGCAGTTCTTC. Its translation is CASSGPGTGWNSGQFF.

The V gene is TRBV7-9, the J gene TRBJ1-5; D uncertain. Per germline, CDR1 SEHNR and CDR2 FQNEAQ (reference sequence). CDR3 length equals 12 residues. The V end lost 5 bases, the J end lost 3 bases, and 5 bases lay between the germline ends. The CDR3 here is CASSLLNQPQHF. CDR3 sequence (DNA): TGTGCCAGCAGCCTTCTCAATCAGCCCCAGCATTTT.

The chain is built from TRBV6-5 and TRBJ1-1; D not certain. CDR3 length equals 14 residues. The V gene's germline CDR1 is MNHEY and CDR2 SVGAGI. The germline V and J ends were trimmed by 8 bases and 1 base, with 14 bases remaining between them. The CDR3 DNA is TGTGCCAGCGGGCCCGCCGGAACGAACACTGAAGCTTTCTTT. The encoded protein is CASGPAGTNTEAFF.

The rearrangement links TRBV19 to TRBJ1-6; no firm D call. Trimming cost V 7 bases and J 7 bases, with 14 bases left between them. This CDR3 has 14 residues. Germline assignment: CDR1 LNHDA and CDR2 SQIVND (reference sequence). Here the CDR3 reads CASTTAGPNSPLHF. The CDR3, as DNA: TGTGCCAGTACTACTGCAGGCCCGAATTCACCCCTCCACTTT.

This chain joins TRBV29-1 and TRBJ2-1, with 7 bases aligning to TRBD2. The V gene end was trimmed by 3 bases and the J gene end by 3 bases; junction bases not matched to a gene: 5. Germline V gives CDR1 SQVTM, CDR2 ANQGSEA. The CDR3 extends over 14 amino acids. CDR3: CSVDSGRNYNEQFF. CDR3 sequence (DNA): TGCAGCGTTGACTCCGGGAGGAACTACAATGAGCAGTTCTTC.

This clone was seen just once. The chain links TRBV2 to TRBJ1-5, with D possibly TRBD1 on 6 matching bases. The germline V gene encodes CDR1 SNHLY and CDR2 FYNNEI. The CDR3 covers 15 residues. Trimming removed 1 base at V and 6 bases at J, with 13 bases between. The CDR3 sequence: CASSEERTVSQPQHF. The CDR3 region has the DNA TGTGCCAGCAGTGAAGAGAGGACAGTGAGTCAGCCCCAGCATTTT.

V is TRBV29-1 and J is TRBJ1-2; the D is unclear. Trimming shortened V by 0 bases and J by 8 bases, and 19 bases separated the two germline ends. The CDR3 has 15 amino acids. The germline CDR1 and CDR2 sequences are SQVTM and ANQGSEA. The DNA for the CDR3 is TGCAGCGTTGAAGATGAATCACCGGGAGTTGTAGGCTACACCTTC. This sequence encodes CSVEDESPGVVGYTF.

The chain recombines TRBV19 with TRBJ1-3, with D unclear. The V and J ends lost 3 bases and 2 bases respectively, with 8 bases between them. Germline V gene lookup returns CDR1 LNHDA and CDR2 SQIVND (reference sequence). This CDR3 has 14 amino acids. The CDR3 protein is CASSIGSAGNTIYF. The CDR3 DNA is TGTGCCAGTAGTATCGGGTCAGCTGGAAACACCATATATTTT.

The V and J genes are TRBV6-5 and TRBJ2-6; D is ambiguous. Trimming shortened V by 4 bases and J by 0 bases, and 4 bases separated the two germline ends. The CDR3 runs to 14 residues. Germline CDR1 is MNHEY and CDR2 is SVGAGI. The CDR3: CASSSISGANVLTF. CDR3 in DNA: TGTGCCAGCAGTTCCATCTCTGGGGCCAACGTCCTGACTTTC.

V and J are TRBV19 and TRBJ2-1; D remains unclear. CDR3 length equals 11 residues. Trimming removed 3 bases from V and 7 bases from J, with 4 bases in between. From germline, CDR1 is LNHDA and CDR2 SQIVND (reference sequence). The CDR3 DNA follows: TGTGCCAGTAGTATCAGAAATGAGCAGTTCTTC. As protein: CASSIRNEQFF. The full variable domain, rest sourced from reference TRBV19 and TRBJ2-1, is DGGITQSPKYLFRKEGQNVTLSCEQNLNHDAMYWYRQDPGQGLRLIYYSQIVNDFQKGDIAEGYSVSREKKESFPLTVTSAQKNPTAFYLCASSIRNEQFFGPGTRLTVL.

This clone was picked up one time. The CDR3 here is CASSLRRTSGSNYNEQFF. The CDR3 region has the DNA TGTGCCAGCAGCTTAAGGCGGACTAGCGGGAGTAACTACAATGAGCAGTTCTTC. The genes are TRBV11-2 and TRBJ2-1; 13 positions match TRBD2. The CDR3 length is 18 residues. V gave up 2 bases and J gave up 3 bases; unmatched junction bases: 7. CDR1 and CDR2 from the germline V gene are SGHAT and FQNNGV.

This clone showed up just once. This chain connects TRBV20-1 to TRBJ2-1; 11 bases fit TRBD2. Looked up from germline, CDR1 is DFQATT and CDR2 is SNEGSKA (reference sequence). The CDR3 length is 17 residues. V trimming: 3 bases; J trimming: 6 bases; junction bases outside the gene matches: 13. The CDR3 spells CSASYPSGLAGLNEQFF. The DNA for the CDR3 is TGCAGTGCTAGTTACCCCTCCGGACTAGCGGGCCTCAATGAGCAGTTCTTC.

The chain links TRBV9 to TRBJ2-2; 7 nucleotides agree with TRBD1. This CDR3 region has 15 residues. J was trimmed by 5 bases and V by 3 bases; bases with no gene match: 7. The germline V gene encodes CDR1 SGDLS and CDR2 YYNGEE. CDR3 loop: CASSATGVGTGELFF. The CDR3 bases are TGTGCCAGCAGCGCTACAGGGGTGGGAACCGGGGAGCTGTTTTTT. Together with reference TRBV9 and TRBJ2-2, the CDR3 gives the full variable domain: DSGVTQTPKHLITATGQRVTLRCSPRSGDLSVYWYQQSLDQGLQFLIQYYNGEERAKGNILERFSAQQFPDLHSELNLSSLELGDSALYFCASSATGVGTGELFFGEGSRLTVL.

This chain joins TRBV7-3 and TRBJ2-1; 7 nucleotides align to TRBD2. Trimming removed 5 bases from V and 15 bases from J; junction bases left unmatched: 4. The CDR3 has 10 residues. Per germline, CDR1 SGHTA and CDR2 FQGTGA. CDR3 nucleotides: TGTGCCAGCAGCGGGGGGGTACCGTTCTTC. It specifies CASSGGVPFF.

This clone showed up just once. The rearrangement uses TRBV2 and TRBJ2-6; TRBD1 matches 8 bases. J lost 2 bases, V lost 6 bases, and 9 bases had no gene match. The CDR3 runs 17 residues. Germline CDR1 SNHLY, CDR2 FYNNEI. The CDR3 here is CASRDRTGLTGANVLTF. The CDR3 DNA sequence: TGTGCCAGCAGGGACCGGACAGGGCTAACTGGGGCCAACGTCCTGACTTTC.

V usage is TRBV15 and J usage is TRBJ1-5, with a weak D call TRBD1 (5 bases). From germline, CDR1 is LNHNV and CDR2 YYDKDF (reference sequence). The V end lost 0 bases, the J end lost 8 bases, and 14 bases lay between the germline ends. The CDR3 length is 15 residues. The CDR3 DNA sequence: TGTGCCACCAGCAGAGATCGTATCTCGGGGGAGCCCCAGCATTTT. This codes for CATSRDRISGEPQHF.

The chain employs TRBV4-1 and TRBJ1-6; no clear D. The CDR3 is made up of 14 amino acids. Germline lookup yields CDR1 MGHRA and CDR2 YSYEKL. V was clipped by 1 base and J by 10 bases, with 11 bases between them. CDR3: CASSQGGAGSPLHF. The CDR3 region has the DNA TGCGCCAGCAGCCAAGGTGGTGCGGGCTCACCCCTCCACTTT.

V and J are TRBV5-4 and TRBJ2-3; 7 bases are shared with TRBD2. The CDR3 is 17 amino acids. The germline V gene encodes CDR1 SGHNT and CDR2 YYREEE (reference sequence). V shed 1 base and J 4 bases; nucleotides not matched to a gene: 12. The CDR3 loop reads CASSLPLAGAVPDTQYF. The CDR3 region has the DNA TGTGCCAGCAGCTTGCCCCTCGCGGGAGCGGTTCCAGATACGCAGTATTTT.

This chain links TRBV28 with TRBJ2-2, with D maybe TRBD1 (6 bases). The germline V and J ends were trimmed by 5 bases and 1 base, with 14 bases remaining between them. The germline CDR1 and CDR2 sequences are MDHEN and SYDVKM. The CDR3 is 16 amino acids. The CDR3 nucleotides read TGTGCCAGCAGTGAGCTACTGACAGGGAACACCGGGGAGCTGTTTTTT. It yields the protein CASSELLTGNTGELFF. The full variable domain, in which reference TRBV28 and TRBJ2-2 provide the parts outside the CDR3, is DVKVTQSSRYLVKRTGEKVFLECVQDMDHENMFWYRQDPGLGLRLIYFSYDVKMKEKGDIPEGYSVSREKKERFSLILESASTNQTSMYLCASSELLTGNTGELFFGEGSRLTVL.

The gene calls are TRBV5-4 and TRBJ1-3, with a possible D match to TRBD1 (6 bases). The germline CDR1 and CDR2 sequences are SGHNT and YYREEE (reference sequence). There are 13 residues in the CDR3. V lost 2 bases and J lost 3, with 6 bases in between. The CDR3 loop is CASSFRGGNTIYF. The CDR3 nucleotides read TGTGCCAGCAGCTTCAGGGGTGGAAACACCATATATTTT.

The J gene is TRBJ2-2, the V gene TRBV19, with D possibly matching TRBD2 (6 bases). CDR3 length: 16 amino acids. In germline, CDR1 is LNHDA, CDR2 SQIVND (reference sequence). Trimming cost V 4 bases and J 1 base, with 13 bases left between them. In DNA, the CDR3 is TGTGCCAGTAGTACTGTGGGACTTTGGAACACCGGGGAGCTGTTTTTT. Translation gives CASSTVGLWNTGELFF.

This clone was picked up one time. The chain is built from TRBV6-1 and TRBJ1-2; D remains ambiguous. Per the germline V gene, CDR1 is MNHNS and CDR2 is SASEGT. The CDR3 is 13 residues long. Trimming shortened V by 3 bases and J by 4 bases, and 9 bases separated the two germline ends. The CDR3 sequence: CASSEGGLYGYTF. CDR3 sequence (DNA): TGTGCCAGCAGTGAGGGAGGCCTCTATGGCTACACCTTC.

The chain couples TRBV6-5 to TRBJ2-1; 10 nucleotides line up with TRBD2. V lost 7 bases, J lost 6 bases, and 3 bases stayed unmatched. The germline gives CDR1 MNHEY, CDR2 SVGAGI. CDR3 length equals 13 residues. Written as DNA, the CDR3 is TGTGCCAGCAAGGCTAGCGGGGGCAATGAGCAGTTCTTC. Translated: CASKASGGNEQFF.

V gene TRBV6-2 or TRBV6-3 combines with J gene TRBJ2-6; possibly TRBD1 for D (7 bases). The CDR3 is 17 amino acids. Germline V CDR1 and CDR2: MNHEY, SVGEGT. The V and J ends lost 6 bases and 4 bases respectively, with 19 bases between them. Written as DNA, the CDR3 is TGTGCCAGCAGCCCCCTGACTAGGGGGCCAGGGGCCAACGTCCTGACTTTC. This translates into CASSPLTRGPGANVLTF.

CDR3: CASRSTGPGYGYTF. DNA of the CDR3: TGTGCCAGCAGGTCCACAGGGCCCGGGTATGGCTACACCTTC. The chain joins TRBV5-4 to TRBJ1-2; perhaps TRBD1 as D (6 bases). Germline CDR1 is SGHNT and CDR2 is YYREEE (reference sequence). Trimming removed 5 bases at V and 5 bases at J, with 16 bases between. The CDR3 runs 14 residues.